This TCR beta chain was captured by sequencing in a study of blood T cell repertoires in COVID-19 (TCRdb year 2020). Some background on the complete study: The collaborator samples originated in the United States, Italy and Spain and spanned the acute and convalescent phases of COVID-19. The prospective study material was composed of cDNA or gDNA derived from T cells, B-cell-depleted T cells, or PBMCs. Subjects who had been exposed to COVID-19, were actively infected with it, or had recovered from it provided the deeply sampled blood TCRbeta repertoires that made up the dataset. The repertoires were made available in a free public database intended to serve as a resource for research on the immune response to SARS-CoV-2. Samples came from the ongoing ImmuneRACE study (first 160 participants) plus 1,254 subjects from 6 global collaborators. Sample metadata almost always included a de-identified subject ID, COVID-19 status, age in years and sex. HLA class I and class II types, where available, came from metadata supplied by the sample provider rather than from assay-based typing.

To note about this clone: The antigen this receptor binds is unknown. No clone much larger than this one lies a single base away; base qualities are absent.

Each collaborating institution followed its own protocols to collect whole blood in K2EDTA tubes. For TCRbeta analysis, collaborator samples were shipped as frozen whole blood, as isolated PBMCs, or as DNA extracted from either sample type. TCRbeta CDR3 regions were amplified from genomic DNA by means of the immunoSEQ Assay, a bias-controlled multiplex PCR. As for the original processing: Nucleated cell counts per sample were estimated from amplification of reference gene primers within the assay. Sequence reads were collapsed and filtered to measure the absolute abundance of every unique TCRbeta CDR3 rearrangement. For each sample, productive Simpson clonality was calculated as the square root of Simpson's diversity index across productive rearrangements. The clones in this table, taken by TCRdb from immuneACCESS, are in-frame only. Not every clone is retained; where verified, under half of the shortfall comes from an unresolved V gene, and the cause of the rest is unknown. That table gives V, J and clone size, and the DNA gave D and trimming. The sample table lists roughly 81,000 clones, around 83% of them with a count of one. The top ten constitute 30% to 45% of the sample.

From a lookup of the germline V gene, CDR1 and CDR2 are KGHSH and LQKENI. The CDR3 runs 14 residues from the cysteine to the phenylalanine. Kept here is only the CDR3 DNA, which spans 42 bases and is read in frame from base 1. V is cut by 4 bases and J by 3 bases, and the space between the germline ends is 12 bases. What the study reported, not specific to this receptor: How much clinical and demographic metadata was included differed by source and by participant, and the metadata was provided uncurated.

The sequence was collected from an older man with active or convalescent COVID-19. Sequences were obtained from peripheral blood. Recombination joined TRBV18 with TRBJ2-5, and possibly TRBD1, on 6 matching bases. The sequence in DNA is TGTGCCAGCTCACTAACACAGGGAGAAGAGACCCAGTACTTC. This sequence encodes CASSLTQGEETQYF.